This T cell receptor (beta chain) was observed in a study of brain T cells in children with intractable seizures. Study findings and constraints: HCMV serostatus was not known, and viral specificity came from CDR3 similarity only. Pre-surgery blood may have been undersampled, hiding some clones.

Method: immunoSEQ multiplex PCR; TCRdb's copy keeps in-frame clones and lacks some. Of approximately 330,000 clones listed, nearly 95% were seen once; the top ten hold 5% to 7%. In the case of this clone: The antigen is unknown.

V was cut by 6 bases and J by 4 bases, with 5 bases left in between. The CDR3 spans 11 residues. Germline V gene sequence: CDR1 LGHDT, CDR2 YNNKEL (reference sequence). Time point described: blood from clinic visit 5 months post-surgery; TSC patient then seizure free. Only cases whose brain tissue showed the highest T cell transcript signatures were sequenced. Before surgery, patients took at least one anti-epileptic drug. J is TRBJ2-3 and V is TRBV3-1 (or the pseudogene TRBV3-2); D possibly uses TRBD1 or TRBD2 (5 bases each). The starting material was peripheral blood, obtained roughly 5 months after surgery. This sequence originates from a boy younger than two with tuberous sclerosis and intractable seizures. In DNA form, the CDR3 reads TGTGCCAGCAGGGGACCAGATACGCAGTATTTT. It specifies CASRGPDTQYF.